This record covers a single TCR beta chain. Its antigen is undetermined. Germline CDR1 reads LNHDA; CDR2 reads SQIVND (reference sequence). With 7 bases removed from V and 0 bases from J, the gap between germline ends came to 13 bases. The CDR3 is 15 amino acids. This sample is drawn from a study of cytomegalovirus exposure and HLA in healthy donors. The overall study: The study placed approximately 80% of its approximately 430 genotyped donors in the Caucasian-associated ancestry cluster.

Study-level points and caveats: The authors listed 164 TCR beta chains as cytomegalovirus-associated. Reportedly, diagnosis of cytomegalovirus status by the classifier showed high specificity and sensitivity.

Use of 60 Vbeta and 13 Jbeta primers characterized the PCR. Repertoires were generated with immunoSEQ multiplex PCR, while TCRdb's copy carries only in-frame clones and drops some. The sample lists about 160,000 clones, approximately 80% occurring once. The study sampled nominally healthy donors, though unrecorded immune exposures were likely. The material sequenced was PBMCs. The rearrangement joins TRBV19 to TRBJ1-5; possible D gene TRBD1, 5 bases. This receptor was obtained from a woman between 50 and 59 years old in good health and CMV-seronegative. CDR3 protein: CASTETGSSNQPQHF. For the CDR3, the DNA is TGTGCCAGTACCGAAACAGGTAGTAGCAATCAGCCCCAGCATTTT.